This TCR beta chain was documented in a study of T cell responses to AZD1222 COVID-19 vaccine. Points from the study as a whole: Spike-specific TCR breadth and depth went up after people got two AZD1222 doses.

Produced via immunoSEQ multiplex PCR; TCRdb's table is partial and in-frame only. The sample yields more than 95,000 clones, around 88% seen once. About this clone itself: Antigen: not known.

This CDR3 has 15 amino acids. V dropped 2 bases and J dropped 9 bases, with 17 bases sitting between them. CDR1 is SGHAT, CDR2 FQNNGV, per germline. The source was peripheral blood, collected on day 0 of MenACWY control vaccination. The J gene is TRBJ2-1, the V gene TRBV11-2; D is tentatively TRBD1 or TRBD2 (6 bases each). This receptor was taken from an adult in good health. The CDR3 bases are TGTGCCAGCAGCTTAAGACTAGGGGGATGGGGTGAGCAGTTCTTC. The encoded protein is CASSLRLGGWGEQFF.